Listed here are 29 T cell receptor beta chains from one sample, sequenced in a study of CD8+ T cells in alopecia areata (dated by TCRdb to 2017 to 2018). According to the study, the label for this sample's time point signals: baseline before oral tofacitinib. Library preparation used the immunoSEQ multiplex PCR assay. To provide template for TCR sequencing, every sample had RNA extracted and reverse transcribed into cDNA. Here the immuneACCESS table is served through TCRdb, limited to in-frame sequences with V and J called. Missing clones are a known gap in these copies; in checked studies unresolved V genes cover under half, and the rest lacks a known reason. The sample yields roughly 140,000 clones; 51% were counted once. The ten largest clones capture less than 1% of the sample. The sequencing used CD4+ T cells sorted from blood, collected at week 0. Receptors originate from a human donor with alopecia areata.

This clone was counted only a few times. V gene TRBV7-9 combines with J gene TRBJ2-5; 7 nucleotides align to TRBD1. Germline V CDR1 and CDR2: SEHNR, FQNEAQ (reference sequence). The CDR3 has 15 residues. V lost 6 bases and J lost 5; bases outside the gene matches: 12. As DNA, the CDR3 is TGTGCCAGCAGACGGAACAGGGGTGGCATGGAGACCCAGTACTTC. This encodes CASRRNRGGMETQYF.

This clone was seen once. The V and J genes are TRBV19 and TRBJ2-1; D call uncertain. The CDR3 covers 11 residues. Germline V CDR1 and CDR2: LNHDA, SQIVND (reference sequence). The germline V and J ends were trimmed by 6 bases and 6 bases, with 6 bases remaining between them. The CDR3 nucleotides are TGTGCCAGTAGCGTGGCCAATGAGCAGTTCTTC. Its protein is CASSVANEQFF.

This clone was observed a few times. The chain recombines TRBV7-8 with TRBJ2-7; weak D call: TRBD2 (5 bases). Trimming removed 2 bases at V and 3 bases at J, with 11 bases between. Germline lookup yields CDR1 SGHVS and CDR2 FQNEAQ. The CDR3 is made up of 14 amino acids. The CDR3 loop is CASSLRTGNYEQYF. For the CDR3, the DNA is TGTGCCAGCAGCTTACGGACGGGGAACTACGAGCAGTACTTC.

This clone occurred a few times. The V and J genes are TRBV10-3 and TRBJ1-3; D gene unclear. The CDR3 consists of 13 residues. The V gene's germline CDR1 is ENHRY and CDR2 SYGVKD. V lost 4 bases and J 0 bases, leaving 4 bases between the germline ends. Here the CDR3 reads CAISGASGNTIYF. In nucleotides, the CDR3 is TGTGCCATCAGTGGGGCCTCTGGAAACACCATATATTTT.

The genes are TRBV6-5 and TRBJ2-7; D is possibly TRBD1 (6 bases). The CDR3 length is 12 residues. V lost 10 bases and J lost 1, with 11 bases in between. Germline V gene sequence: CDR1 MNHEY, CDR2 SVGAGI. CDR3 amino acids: CATSGTSYEQYF. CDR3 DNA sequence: TGTGCCACCTCCGGGACATCCTACGAGCAGTACTTC.

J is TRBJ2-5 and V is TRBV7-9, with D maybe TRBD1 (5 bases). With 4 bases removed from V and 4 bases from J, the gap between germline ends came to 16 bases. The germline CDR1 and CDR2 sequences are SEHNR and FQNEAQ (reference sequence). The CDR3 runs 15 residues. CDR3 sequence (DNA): TGTGCCAGCAGCTATGGTGGGGCCCAGGGAGAGACCCAGTACTTC. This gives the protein CASSYGGAQGETQYF.

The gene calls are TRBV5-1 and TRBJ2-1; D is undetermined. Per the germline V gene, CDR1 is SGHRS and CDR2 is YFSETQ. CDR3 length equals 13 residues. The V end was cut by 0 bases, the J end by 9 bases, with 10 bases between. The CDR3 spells CASSLVVASEQFF. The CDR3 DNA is TGCGCCAGCAGCTTGGTAGTGGCGAGTGAGCAGTTCTTC.

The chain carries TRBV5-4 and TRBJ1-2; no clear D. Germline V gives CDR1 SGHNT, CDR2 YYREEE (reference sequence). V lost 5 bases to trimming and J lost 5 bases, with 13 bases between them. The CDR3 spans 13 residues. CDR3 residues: CASRPTREYGYTF. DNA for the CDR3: TGTGCCAGCAGGCCGACGAGGGAGTATGGCTACACCTTC.

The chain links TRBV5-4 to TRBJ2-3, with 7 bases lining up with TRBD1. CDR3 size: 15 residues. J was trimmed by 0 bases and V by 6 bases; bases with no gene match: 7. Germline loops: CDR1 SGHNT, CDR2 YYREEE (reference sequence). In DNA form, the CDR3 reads TGTGCCAGCACGGACAGGACGATTAGCACAGATACGCAGTATTTT. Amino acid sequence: CASTDRTISTDTQYF.

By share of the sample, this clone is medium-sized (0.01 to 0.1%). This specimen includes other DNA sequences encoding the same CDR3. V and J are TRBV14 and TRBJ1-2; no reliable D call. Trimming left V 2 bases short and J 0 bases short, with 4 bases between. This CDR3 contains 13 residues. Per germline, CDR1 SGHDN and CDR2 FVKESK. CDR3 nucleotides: TGTGCCAGCAGCCAAAGAGCTAACTATGGCTACACCTTC. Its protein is CASSQRANYGYTF.

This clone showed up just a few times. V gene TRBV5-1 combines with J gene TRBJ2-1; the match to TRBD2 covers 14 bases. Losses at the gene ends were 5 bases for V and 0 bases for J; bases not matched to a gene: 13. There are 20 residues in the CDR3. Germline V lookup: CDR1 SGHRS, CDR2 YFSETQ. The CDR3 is CASSPLPGTSGGSSYNEQFF. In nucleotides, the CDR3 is TGCGCCAGCAGTCCGCTCCCCGGGACTAGCGGGGGCAGCTCCTACAATGAGCAGTTCTTC.

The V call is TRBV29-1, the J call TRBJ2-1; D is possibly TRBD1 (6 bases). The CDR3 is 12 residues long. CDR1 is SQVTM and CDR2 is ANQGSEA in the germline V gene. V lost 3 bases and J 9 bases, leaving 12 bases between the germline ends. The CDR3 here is CSVEGHDGEQFF. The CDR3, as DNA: TGCAGCGTTGAGGGACACGACGGTGAGCAGTTCTTC.

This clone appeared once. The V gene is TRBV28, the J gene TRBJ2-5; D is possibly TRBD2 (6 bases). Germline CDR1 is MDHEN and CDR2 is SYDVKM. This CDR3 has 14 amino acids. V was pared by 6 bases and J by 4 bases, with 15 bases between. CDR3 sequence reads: CASSPGGAIETQYF. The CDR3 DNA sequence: TGTGCCAGCAGCCCCGGAGGGGCGATAGAGACCCAGTACTTC.

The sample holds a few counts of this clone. This chain's CDR3 is CASSFEDGSYGYTF. CDR3 DNA sequence: TGTGCCAGCAGCTTCGAGGACGGGTCTTATGGCTACACCTTC. The chain employs TRBV7-2 and TRBJ1-2, with D hard to call. Per the germline V gene, CDR1 is SGHTA and CDR2 is FQGNSA. The CDR3 loop spans 14 amino acids. Trimming shortened V by 3 bases and J by 5 bases, and 13 bases separated the two germline ends.

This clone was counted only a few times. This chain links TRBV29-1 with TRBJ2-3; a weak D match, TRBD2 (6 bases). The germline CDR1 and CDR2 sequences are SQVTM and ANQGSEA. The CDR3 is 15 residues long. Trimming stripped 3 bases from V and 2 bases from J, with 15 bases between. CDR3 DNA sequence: TGCAGCGTTGAGCCCAGTAGCGGTTACACAGATACGCAGTATTTT. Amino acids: CSVEPSSGYTDTQYF.

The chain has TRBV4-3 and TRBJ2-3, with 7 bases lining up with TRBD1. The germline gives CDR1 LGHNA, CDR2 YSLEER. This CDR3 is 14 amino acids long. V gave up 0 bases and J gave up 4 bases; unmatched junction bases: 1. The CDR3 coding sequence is TGCGCCAGCAGCCAAGACGGGACAGCAGATACGCAGTATTTT. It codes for CASSQDGTADTQYF.

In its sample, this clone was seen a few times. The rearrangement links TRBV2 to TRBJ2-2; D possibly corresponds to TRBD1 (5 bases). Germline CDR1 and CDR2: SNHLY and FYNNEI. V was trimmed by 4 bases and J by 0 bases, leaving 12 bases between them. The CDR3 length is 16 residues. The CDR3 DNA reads TGTGCCAGCAGTGTAAAGGCAGGGACGAACACCGGGGAGCTGTTTTTT. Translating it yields CASSVKAGTNTGELFF. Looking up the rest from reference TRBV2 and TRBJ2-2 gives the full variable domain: EPEVTQTPSHQVTQMGQEVILRCVPISNHLYFYWYRQILGQKVEFLVSFYNNEISEKSEIFDDQFSVERPDGSNFTLKIRSTKLEDSAMYFCASSVKAGTNTGELFFGEGSRLTVL.

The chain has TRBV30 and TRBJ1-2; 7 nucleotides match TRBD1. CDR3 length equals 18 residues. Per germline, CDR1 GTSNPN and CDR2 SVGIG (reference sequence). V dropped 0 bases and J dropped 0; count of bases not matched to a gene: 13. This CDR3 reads CAWSVGRGNIRTNYGYTF. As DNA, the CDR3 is TGTGCCTGGAGTGTAGGCAGGGGGAACATCCGAACTAACTATGGCTACACCTTC.

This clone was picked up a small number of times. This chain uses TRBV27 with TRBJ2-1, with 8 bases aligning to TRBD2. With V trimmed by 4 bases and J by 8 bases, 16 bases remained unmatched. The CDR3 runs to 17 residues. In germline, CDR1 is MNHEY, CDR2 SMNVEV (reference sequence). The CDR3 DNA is TGTGCCAGCAGTTCCCTTGGGAGCGGGAGAGGAAACTATGAGCAGTTCTTC. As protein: CASSSLGSGRGNYEQFF.

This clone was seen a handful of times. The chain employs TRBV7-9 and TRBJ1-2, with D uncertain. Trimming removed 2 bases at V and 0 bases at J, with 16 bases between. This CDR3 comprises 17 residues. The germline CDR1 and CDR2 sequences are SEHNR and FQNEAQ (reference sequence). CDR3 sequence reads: CASSLTPFGRANYGYTF. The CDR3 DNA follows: TGTGCCAGCAGCTTAACCCCCTTTGGGAGGGCTAACTATGGCTACACCTTC.

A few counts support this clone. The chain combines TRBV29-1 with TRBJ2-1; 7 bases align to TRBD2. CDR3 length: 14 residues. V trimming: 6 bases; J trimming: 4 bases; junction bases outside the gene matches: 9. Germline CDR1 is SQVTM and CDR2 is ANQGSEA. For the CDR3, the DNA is TGCAGCGTCGTCGGGCAGCGGGATTACAATGAGCAGTTCTTC. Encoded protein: CSVVGQRDYNEQFF.

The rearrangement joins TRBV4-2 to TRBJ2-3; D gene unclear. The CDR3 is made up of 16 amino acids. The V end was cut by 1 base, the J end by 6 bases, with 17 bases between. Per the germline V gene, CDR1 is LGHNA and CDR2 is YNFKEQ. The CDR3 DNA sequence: TGTGCCAGCAGCCAAGGGGTCAGCCTATGGTTGGATACGCAGTATTTT. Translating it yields CASSQGVSLWLDTQYF.

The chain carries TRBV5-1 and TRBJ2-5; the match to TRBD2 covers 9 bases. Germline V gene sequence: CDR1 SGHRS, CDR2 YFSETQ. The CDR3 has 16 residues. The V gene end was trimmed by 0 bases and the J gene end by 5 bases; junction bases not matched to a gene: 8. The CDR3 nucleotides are TGCGCCAGCAGCTTGGGGGATAGCGGGAGAAAGGAGACCCAGTACTTC. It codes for CASSLGDSGRKETQYF.

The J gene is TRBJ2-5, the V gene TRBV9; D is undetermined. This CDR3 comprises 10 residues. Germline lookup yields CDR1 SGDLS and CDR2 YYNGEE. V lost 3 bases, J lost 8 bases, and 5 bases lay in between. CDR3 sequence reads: CASSDRTQYF. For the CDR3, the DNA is TGTGCCAGCAGCGATCGCACCCAGTACTTC.

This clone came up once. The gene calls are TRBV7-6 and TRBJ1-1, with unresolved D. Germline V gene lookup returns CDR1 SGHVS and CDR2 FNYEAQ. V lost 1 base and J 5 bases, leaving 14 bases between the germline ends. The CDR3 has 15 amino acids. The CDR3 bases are TGTGCCAGCAGCTTAGGCCGCCCTACGGAGACTGAAGCTTTCTTT. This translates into CASSLGRPTETEAFF.

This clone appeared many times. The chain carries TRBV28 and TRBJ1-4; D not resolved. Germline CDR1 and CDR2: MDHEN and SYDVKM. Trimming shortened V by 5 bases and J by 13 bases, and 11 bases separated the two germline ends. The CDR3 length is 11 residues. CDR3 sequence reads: CASSPSRALFF. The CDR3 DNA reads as TGTGCCAGCAGTCCGAGTAGAGCACTGTTTTTT. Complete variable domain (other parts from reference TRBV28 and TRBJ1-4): DVKVTQSSRYLVKRTGEKVFLECVQDMDHENMFWYRQDPGLGLRLIYFSYDVKMKEKGDIPEGYSVSREKKERFSLILESASTNQTSMYLCASSPSRALFFGSGTQLSVL.

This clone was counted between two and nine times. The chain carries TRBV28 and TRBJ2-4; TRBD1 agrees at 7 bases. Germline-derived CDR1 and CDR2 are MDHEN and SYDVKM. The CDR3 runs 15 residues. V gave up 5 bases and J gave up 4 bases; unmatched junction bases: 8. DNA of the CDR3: TGTGCCAGCAGTCTACTTGGGACAGCTAAAAACATTCAGTACTTC. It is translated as CASSLLGTAKNIQYF.

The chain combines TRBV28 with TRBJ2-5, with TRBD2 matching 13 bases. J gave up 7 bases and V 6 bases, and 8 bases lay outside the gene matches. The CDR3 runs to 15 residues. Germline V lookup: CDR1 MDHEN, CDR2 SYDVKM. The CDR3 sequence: CASSPGLAGVWTQYF. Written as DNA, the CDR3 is TGTGCCAGCAGCCCCGGACTAGCGGGAGTTTGGACCCAGTACTTC.

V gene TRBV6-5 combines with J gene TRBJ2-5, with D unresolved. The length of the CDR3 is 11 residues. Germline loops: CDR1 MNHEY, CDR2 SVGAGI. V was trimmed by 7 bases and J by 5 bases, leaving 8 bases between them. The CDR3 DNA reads TGTGCCAGCACGGACGCCGAGACCCAGTACTTC. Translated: CASTDAETQYF.